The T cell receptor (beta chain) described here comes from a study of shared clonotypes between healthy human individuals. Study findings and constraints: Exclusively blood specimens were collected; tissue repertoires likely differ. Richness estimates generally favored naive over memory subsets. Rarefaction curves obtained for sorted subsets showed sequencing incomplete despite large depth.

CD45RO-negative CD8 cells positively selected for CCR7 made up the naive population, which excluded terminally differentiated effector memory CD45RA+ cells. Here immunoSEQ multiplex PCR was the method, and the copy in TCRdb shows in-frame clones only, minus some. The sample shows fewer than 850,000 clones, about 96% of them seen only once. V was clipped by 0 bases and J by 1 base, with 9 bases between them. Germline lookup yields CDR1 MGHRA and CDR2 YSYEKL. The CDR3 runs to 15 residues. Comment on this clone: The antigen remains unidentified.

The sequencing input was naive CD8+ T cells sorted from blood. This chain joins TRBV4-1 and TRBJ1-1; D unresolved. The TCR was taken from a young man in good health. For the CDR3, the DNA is TGCGCCAGCAGCCAAGATAGGGCGGCGAACACTGAAGCTTTCTTT. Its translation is CASSQDRAANTEAFF.